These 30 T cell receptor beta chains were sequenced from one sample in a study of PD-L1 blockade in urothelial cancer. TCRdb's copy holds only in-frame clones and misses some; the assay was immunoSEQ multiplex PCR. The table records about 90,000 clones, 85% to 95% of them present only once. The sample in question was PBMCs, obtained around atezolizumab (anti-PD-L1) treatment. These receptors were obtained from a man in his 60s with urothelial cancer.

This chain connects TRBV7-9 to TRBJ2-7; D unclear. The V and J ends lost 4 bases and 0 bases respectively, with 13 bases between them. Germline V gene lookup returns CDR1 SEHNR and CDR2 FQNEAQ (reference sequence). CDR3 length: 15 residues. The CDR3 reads CASSYGQQNSYEQYF. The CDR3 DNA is TGTGCCAGCAGCTATGGGCAGCAGAACTCCTACGAGCAGTACTTC. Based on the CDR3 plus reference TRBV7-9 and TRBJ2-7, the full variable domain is DTGVSQNPRHKITKRGQNVTFRCDPISEHNRLYWYRQTLGQGPEFLTYFQNEAQLEKSRLLSDRFSAERPKGSFSTLEIQRTEQGDSAMYLCASSYGQQNSYEQYFGPGTRLTVT.

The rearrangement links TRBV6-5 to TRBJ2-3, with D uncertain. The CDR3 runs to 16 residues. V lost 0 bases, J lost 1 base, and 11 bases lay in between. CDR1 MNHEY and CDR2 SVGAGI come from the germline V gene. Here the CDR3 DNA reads TGTGCCAGCAGTTACTCGTCTGGCTTGGGCACAGATACGCAGTATTTT. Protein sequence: CASSYSSGLGTDTQYF.

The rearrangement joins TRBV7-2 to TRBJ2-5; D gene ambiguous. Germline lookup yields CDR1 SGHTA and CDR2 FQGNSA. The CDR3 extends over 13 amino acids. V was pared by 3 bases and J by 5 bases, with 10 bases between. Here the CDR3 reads CASSFTGLETQYF. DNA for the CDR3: TGTGCCAGCAGCTTCACTGGGCTCGAGACCCAGTACTTC. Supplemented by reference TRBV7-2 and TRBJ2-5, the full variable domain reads GAGVSQSPSNKVTEKGKDVELRCDPISGHTALYWYRQSLGQGLEFLIYFQGNSAPDKSGLPSDRFSAERTGGSVSTLTIQRTQQEDSAVYLCASSFTGLETQYFGPGTRLLVL.

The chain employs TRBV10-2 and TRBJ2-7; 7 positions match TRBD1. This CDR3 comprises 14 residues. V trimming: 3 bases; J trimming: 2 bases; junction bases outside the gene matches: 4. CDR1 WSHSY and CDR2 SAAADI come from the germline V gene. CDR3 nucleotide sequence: TGCGCCAGCAGTGATCGCAGGGGGACCTACGAGCAGTACTTC. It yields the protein CASSDRRGTYEQYF.

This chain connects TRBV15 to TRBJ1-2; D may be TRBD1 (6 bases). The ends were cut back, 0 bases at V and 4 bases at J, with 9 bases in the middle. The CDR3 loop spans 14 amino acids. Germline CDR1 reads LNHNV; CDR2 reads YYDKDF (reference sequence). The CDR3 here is CATSREGAGYGYTF. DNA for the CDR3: TGTGCCACCAGCAGAGAGGGGGCGGGCTATGGCTACACCTTC.

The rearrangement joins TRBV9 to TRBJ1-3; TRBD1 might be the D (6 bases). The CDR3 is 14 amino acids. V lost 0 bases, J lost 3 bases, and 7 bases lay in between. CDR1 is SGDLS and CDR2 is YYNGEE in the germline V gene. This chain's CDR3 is CASSVGTVGNTIYF. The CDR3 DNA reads TGTGCCAGCAGCGTAGGGACAGTTGGAAACACCATATATTTT.

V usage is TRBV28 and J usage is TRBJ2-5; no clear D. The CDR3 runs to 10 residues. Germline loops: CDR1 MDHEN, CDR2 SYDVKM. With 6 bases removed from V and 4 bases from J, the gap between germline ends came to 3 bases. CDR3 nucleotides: TGTGCCAGCAGCGGAGAGACCCAGTACTTC. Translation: CASSGETQYF.

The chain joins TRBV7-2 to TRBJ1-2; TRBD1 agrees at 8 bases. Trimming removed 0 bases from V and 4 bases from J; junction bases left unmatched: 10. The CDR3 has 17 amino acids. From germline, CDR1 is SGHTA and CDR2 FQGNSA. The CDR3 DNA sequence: TGTGCCAGCAGCTTAGCCGGACAGGGAACGGACTCCTATGGCTACACCTTC. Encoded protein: CASSLAGQGTDSYGYTF.

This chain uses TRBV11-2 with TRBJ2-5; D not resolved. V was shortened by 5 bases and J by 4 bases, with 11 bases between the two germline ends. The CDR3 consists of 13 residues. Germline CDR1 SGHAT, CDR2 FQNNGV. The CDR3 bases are TGTGCCAGCAGCGCCACAGTGAGAGAGACCCAGTACTTC. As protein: CASSATVRETQYF.

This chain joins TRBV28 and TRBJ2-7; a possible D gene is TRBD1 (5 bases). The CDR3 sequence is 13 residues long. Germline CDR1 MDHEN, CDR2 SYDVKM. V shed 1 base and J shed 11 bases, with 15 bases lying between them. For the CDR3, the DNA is TGTGCCAGCAGTTTATCACTACAGGTCGGAGAGTACTTC. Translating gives CASSLSLQVGEYF. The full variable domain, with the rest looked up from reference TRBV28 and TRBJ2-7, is DVKVTQSSRYLVKRTGEKVFLECVQDMDHENMFWYRQDPGLGLRLIYFSYDVKMKEKGDIPEGYSVSREKKERFSLILESASTNQTSMYLCASSLSLQVGEYFGPGTRLTVT.

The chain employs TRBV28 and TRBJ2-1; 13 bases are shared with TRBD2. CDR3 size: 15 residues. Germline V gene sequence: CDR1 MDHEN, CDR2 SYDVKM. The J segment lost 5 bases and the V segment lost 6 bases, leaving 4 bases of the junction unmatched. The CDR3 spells CASRPLAGGNNEQFF. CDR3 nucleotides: TGTGCCAGCAGACCACTAGCGGGAGGGAACAATGAGCAGTTCTTC.

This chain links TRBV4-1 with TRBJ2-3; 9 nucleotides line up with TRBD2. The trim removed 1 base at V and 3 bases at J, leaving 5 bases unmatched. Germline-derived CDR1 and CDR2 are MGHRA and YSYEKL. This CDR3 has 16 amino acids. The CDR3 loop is CASSQVVAGETDTQYF. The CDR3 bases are TGCGCCAGCAGCCAAGTGGTAGCGGGGGAGACAGATACGCAGTATTTT.

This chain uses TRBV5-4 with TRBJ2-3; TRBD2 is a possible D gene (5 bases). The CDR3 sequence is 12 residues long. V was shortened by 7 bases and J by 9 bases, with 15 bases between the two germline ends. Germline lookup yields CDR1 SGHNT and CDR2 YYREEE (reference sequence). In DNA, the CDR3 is TGTGCCAGCGCCGCCGGGGAATCCACGCAGTATTTT. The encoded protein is CASAAGESTQYF.

The CDR3 here is CASSSQRGDRGSGANVLTF. The CDR3 coding sequence is TGTGCCAGCAGCTCACAAAGAGGGGACAGGGGATCCGGGGCCAACGTCCTGACTTTC. The chain carries TRBV11-2 and TRBJ2-6; TRBD1 matches at 10 bases. The CDR3 has 19 amino acids. Germline CDR1 is SGHAT and CDR2 is FQNNGV. The junction had 13 bases not matched to a gene; V was cut back by 4 bases and J by 4 bases.

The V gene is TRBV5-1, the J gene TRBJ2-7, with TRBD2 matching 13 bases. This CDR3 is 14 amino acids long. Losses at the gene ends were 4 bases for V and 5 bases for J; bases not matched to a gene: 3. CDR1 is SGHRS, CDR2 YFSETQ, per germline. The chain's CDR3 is CASSVLAGGDEQYF. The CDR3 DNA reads TGCGCCAGCAGCGTACTAGCGGGAGGGGACGAGCAGTACTTC.

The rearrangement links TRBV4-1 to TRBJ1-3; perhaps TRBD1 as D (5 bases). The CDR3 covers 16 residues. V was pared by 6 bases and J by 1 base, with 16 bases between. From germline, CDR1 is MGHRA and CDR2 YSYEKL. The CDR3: CASSHTGGSSGNTIYF. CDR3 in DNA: TGCGCCAGCAGTCACACGGGGGGTTCTTCTGGAAACACCATATATTTT.

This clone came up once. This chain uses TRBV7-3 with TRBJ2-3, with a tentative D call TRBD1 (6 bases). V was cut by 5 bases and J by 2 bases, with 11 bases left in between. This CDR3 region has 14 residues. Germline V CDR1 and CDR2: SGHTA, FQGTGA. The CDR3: CASSLGQPTDTQYF. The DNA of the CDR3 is TGTGCCAGCAGCCTTGGACAGCCCACAGATACGCAGTATTTT.

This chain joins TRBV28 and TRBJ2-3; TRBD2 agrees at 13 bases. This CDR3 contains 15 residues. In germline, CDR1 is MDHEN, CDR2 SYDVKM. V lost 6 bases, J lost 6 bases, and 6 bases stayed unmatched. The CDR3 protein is CASSLGLAGVDTQYF. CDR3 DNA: TGTGCCAGCAGCCTAGGACTAGCGGGAGTGGATACGCAGTATTTT.

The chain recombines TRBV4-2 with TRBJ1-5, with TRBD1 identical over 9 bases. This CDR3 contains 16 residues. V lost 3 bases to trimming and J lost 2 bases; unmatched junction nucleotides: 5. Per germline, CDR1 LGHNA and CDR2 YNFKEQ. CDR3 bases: TGTGCCAGCAGCCATTCGACAGGGGGAGGCAATCAGCCCCAGCATTTT. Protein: CASSHSTGGGNQPQHF.

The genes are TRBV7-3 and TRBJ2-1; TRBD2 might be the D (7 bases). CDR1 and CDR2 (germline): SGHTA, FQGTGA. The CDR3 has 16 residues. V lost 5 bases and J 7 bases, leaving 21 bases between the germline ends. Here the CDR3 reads CASSPVSGGFSNEQFF. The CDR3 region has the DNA TGTGCCAGCAGCCCGGTATCGGGGGGCTTTTCAAATGAGCAGTTCTTC.

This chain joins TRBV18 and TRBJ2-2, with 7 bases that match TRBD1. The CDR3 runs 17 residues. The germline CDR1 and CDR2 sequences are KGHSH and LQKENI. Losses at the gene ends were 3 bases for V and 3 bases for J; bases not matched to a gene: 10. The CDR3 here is CASSPPLRDSYTGELFF. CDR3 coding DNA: TGTGCCAGCTCACCTCCTTTGAGGGACAGCTACACCGGGGAGCTGTTTTTT.

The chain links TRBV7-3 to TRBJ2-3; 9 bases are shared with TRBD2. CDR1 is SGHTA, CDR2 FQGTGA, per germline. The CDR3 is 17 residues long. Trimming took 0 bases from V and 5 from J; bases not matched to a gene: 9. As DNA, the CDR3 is TGTGCCAGCAGCTTAACCGGGGCGGGAGGGCCCCAAGATACGCAGTATTTT. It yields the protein CASSLTGAGGPQDTQYF.

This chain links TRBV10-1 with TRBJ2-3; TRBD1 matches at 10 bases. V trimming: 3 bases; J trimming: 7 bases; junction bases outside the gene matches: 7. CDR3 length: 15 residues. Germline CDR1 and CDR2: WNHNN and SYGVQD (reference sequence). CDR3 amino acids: CASSESGQGDYTQYF. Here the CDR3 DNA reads TGCGCCAGCAGTGAATCAGGACAGGGGGATTATACGCAGTATTTT.

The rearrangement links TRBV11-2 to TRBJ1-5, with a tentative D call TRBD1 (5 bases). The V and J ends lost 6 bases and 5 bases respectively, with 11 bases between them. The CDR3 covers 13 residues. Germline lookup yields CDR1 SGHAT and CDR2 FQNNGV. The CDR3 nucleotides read TGTGCCAGCAGGGGCGCCAGGGATCAGCCCCAGCATTTT. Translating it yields CASRGARDQPQHF.

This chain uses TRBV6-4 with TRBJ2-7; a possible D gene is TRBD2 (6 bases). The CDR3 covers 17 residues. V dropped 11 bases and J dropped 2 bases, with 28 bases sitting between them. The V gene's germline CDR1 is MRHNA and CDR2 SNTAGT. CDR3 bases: TGTGCCGCCGACCACTTAGCGGAGGTAACCTCAACCTACGAGCAGTACTTC. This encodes CAADHLAEVTSTYEQYF.

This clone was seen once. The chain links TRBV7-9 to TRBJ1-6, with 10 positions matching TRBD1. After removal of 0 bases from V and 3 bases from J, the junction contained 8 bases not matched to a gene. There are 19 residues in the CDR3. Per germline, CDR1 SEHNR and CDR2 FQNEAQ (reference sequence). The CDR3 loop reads CASSLAPTGGRSYNSPLHF. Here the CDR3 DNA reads TGTGCCAGCAGCTTAGCTCCGACAGGGGGCCGAAGCTATAATTCACCCCTCCACTTT.

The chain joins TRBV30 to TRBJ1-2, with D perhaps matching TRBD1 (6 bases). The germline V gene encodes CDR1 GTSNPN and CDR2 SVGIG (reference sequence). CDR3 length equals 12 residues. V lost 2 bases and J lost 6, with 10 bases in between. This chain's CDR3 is CAWSLTGNGYTF. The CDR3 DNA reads TGTGCCTGGAGTTTAACAGGGAATGGCTACACCTTC.

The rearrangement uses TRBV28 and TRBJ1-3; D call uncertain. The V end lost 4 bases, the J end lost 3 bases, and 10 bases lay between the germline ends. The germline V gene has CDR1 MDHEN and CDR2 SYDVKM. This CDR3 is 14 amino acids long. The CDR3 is CASSSGGGGNTIYF. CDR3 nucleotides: TGTGCCAGCAGTTCAGGAGGCGGTGGAAACACCATATATTTT.

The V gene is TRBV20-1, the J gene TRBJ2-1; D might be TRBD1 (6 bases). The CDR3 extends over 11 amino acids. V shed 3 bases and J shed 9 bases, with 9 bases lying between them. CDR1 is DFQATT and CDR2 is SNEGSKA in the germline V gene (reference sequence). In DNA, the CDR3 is TGCAGTGCTAGCCCCAGGGGTGAGCAGTTCTTC. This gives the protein CSASPRGEQFF.

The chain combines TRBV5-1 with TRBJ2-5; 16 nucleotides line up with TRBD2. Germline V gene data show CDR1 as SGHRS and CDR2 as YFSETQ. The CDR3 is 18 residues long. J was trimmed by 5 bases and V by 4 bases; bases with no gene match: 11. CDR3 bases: TGCGCCAGCAGCCCGGGACTAGCGGGAGGGCCCGTGGCGGAGACCCAGTACTTC. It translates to CASSPGLAGGPVAETQYF.